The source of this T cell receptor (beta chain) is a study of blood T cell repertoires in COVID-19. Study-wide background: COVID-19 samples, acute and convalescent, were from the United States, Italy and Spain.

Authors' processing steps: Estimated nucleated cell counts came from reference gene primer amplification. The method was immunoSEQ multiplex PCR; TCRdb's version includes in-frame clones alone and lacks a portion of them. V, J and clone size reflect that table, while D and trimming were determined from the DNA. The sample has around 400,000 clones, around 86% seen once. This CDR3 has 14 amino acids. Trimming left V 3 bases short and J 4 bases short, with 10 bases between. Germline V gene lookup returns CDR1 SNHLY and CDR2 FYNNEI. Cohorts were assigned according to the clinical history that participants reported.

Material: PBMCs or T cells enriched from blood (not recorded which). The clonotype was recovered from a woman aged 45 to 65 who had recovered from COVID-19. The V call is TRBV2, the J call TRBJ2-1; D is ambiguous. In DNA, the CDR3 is TGTGCCAGCAGTGAGAATGGGCGTTACAATGAGCAGTTCTTC. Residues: CASSENGRYNEQFF.